A selection of T cell receptor beta chains follows, all from one sample in a study of response to subunit inactivated influenza vaccine. Via MiXCR, TCRdb re-called the RT-PCR reads, giving one row per CDR3 protein. Of roughly 700,000 distinct CDR3 sequences listed, more than 11% are singletons. The sequencing here drew on PBMCs from blood, taken less than 15 days before vaccination. The source of these receptors is a man over 45 who received an inactivated influenza vaccine. CDR3s include the opening cysteine and the closing phenylalanine or tryptophan. Each record gives: J gene, V gene, clone size, CDR3 protein. Clone sizes are given selectively: once, few, many, or a class where the clone is expanded.

TRBJ1-2	TRBV4-3	NA	CASSQDIGQGNYGYTF
TRBJ2-7	TRBV12-3/TRBV12-4	NA	CASSPTGMLGEQYF
TRBJ2-3	TRBV2	NA	CATFKTGGVTDTQYF
TRBJ1-2	TRBV6-2/TRBV6-3	few	CASGTGTGFMSGYTF
TRBJ2-5	TRBV20-1	NA	CSARDSREPQETQYF
TRBJ1-5	TRBV28	NA	CASTSDRFFGQPQHF
TRBJ2-3	TRBV6-2/TRBV6-3	many	CASSYRDTWESWSTDTQYF
TRBJ2-3	TRBV20-1	NA	CSAGTSGRAIDTQYF
TRBJ2-1	TRBV7-8	few	CASSLSGSSSYNEQFF
TRBJ2-1	TRBV12-3/TRBV12-4	NA	CASSFSLSGSGGTSYNEQFF
TRBJ2-3	TRBV7-2	few	CASSRDEGTQYF
TRBJ2-7	TRBV9	many	CASSPTGRNEQYF
TRBJ1-2	TRBV20-1	NA	CSGANYGYTF
TRBJ1-1	TRBV12-3/TRBV12-4	NA	CASSLAGGGDTEAFF
TRBJ1-6	TRBV7-8	NA	CASSLAGAAYNSPLHF
TRBJ2-7	TRBV20-1	few	CSAIPGFYEQYF
TRBJ1-5	TRBV10-3	once	CAIRGQGMQPQHF
TRBJ2-1	TRBV11-2	NA	CASSFWDEQFF
TRBJ2-1	TRBV11-3	NA	CASSPQPQGEQFF
TRBJ2-5	TRBV5-1	NA	CASSPAATGFGETQYF
TRBJ1-2	TRBV5-1	NA	CASTLTTGSSGYGYTF
TRBJ1-1	TRBV9	few	CASTRQDTQGAEAFF
TRBJ2-2	TRBV7-3	NA	CASSFGLADTGELFF
TRBJ2-1	TRBV29-1	few	CSVEGGSGSYNEQFF
TRBJ2-7	TRBV29-1	NA	CSVVWTDGDYEQYF
TRBJ2-1	TRBV29-1	NA	CSAGGSSGLFYEQFF
TRBJ1-4	TRBV4-3	NA	CASSQLSQGRNEKLFF
TRBJ2-5	TRBV9	NA	CVSSVTGGRETQYF
TRBJ2-7	TRBV20-1	NA	CSARDFYSYEQYF
TRBJ2-2	TRBV5-1	few	CASSLTRGRDTGELFF
TRBJ2-7	TRBV6-2/TRBV6-3	few	CASRNGLYEQYF
TRBJ1-4	TRBV7-2	many	CASSRPGHLEKLFF
TRBJ2-3	TRBV20-1	NA	CSAGDVSRTGPTDTQYF
TRBJ2-7	TRBV5-6	NA	CASSRTGSPYEQYF
TRBJ2-7	TRBV15	NA	CATSSTPGSYEQYF
TRBJ2-1	TRBV6-2/TRBV6-3	few	CASSRPGSSYNEQFF
TRBJ2-7	TRBV6-2/TRBV6-3	NA	CASTLLFGGGYEQYF
TRBJ2-1	TRBV12-3/TRBV12-4	few	CASSLGGPPTYNEQFF
TRBJ1-5	TRBV7-2	NA	CASSLTSGVDGQPQHF
TRBJ1-4	TRBV11-2	NA	CASSFGQSSLSNEKLFF
TRBJ1-5	TRBV2	many	CASSPVGGSGQPQHF
TRBJ1-4	TRBV20-1	few	CSARDPHLEKLFF
TRBJ2-7	TRBV27	NA	CASSLSRENGYEQYF
TRBJ1-4	TRBV6-1	NA	CASSEQGGLRKLFF
TRBJ1-4	TRBV20-1	NA	CSALRAATNEKLFF
TRBJ2-5	TRBV20-1	NA	CSARGGLAGDRAQYF
TRBJ2-3	TRBV5-1	many	CASSLWSGTDTQYF
TRBJ2-1	TRBV4-2	NA	CASSQDPWDSLGYNEQFF
TRBJ1-2	TRBV11-2	NA	CASNPDRGIDGYTF
TRBJ2-3	TRBV7-8	many	CASNVDLSTDTQYF
TRBJ2-5	TRBV5-1	many	CASSLAGVQETQYF
TRBJ2-7	TRBV20-1	NA	CSAPMGYEQYF
TRBJ2-5	TRBV7-9	NA	CASSLPSDIQETQYF
TRBJ2-6	TRBV2	few	CASSIDSSGANVLTF
TRBJ2-7	TRBV7-2	few	CASSGRQGHEQYF
TRBJ2-1	TRBV7-6	few	CASSWGLRGGVFNEQFF
TRBJ2-7	TRBV20-1	few	CSARPIYEQYF
TRBJ2-3	TRBV12-3/TRBV12-4	NA	CASSLLHTDTQYF
TRBJ2-1	TRBV19	NA	CASSIRGRGAEQFF